Presented here are 26 T cell receptor beta chains from one specimen sequenced in a study of blood T cell repertoires in COVID-19 (dated by TCRdb to about 2020). Preparation of the library involved the immunoSEQ multiplex PCR assay. TCRdb re-hosts the immuneACCESS table, in-frame sequences only. Its copies lack some clones; in the studies checked, an unresolved V gene accounts for under half of them, and the cause for the rest is not known. The sample contains around 39,000 clones, 80% of them found a single time. Of the sample, 14% falls within the top ten clones. The sample taken for sequencing was peripheral blood. These receptors all stem from a woman aged 70-85 years with acute or convalescent COVID-19.

The rearrangement uses TRBV24-1 and TRBJ1-2; D unclear. The CDR3 is 14 residues long. Germline V lookup: CDR1 KGHDR, CDR2 SFDVKD. Trimming shortened V by 1 base and J by 6 bases, and 11 bases separated the two germline ends. CDR3 loop: CATSDFGGSDGYTF. The CDR3 DNA follows: TGTGCCACCAGTGATTTTGGCGGTTCGGATGGCTACACCTTC.

The V and J genes are TRBV2 and TRBJ2-5; 8 bases fit TRBD2. The V and J ends lost 7 bases and 1 base, in that order; junction bases with no gene match: 5. CDR1 is SNHLY, CDR2 FYNNEI, per germline. This CDR3 is 14 amino acids long. The CDR3 is CASNLLAAQETQYF. The CDR3 DNA reads TGTGCCAGCAACCTACTAGCGGCCCAAGAGACCCAGTACTTC.

The chain has TRBV6-5 and TRBJ1-3, with TRBD1 matching over 7 bases. This CDR3 is 14 amino acids long. Germline V CDR1 and CDR2: MNHEY, SVGAGI. Trimming took 5 bases from V and 2 from J; bases not matched to a gene: 3. The DNA of the CDR3 is TGTGCCAGCAGTCTTACAGGGGCTGGAAACACCATATATTTT. This sequence encodes CASSLTGAGNTIYF.

Comments on this clone: At one of its ends the junction is not consistent with the germline gene, which may arise from a read error. The chain has TRBV11-3 and TRBJ2-3, with D perhaps matching TRBD1 (6 bases). The length of the CDR3 is 15 residues. The V gene's germline CDR1 is SGHNT and CDR2 YENEEA. The CDR3 sequence is CTSSQGRVGTDTQYF. Here the CDR3 DNA reads TGTACCAGCAGTCAGGGGCGTGTGGGCACAGATACGCAGTATTTT. Looking up the rest from reference TRBV11-3 and TRBJ2-3 gives the full variable domain: EAGVVQSPRYKIIEKKQPVAFWCNPISGHNTLYWYLQNLGQGPELLIRYENEEAVDDSQLPKDRFSAERLKGVDSTLKIQPAELGDSAVYLCTSSQGRVGTDTQYFGPGTRLTVL.

The V call is TRBV6-1, the J call TRBJ1-5; D is undetermined. V lost 2 bases to trimming and J lost 3 bases, with 14 bases between them. The CDR3 sequence is 16 residues long. Germline V lookup: CDR1 MNHNS, CDR2 SASEGT. The DNA for the CDR3 is TGTGCCAGCAGTGAAACTCCCGGCGGGATCAATCAGCCCCAGCATTTT. This encodes CASSETPGGINQPQHF.

In its sample, this clone was seen once. This sequence joins TRBV6-5 and TRBJ2-3; D may be TRBD1 (5 bases). Trimming left V 7 bases short and J 1 base short, with 9 bases between. Germline V lookup: CDR1 MNHEY, CDR2 SVGAGI. The CDR3 spans 13 residues. CDR3 bases: TGTGCCAGCACCATCAGGGGCACAGATACGCAGTATTTT. As protein: CASTIRGTDTQYF.

This clone was observed a few times. V and J are TRBV14 and TRBJ1-2; D gene ambiguous. CDR1 and CDR2 from the germline V gene are SGHDN and FVKESK. The CDR3 runs to 13 residues. Trimming shortened V by 6 bases and J by 4 bases, and 12 bases separated the two germline ends. CDR3 region: CASSDRGSYGYTF. For the CDR3, the DNA is TGTGCCAGCAGTGATCGGGGTAGCTATGGCTACACCTTC.

V gene TRBV3-1 (or the pseudogene TRBV3-2) combines with J gene TRBJ2-5; 11 nucleotides align to TRBD2. In germline, CDR1 is LGHDT, CDR2 YNNKEL (reference sequence). The CDR3 contains 18 residues. The V and J ends lost 1 base and 4 bases, in that order; junction bases with no gene match: 11. The CDR3 nucleotides read TGTGCCAGCAGCCAAGTCACTAGCGGGGGCCCCTTTCGAGAGACCCAGTACTTC. Translation: CASSQVTSGGPFRETQYF.

J is TRBJ1-1 and V is TRBV7-9, with a tentative D call TRBD1 (6 bases). Germline V CDR1 and CDR2: SEHNR, FQNEAQ (reference sequence). The CDR3 consists of 15 residues. V lost 0 bases and J lost 10, with 18 bases in between. DNA for the CDR3: TGTGCCAGCAGCTTAGCCTTAGGACAGCGGGAGGGAGCTTTCTTT. Its protein is CASSLALGQREGAFF.

CDR3 in amino acids: CASSLVSGGAKAFF. CDR3 nucleotide sequence: TGTGCCAGCAGCTTAGTTTCGGGGGGCGCGAAAGCTTTCTTT. The chain carries TRBV7-2 and TRBJ1-1, with a possible D match to TRBD1 (6 bases). The CDR3 runs to 14 residues. Trimming pared 1 base from V and 9 bases from J, leaving 15 bases between. Germline loops: CDR1 SGHTA, CDR2 FQGNSA.

This clone appeared a few times. The chain has TRBV5-1 and TRBJ2-7; TRBD1 might be the D (6 bases). Germline CDR1 SGHRS, CDR2 YFSETQ. The CDR3 consists of 14 residues. V lost 0 bases and J lost 4, with 11 bases in between. The CDR3 loop is CASSLGNREYEQYF. CDR3 bases: TGCGCCAGCAGCTTGGGTAACAGGGAATACGAGCAGTACTTC.

The CDR3 nucleotides are TGTGCCAGCAGCTTAGTCGGTCTAGCGGGAGGGGCTGAGCAGTTCTTC. Its translation is CASSLVGLAGGAEQFF. The chain has TRBV7-2 and TRBJ2-1; 12 bases align to TRBD2. Germline CDR1 reads SGHTA; CDR2 reads FQGNSA. The CDR3 length is 16 residues. V shed 1 base, J shed 9 bases, and the junction held 7 bases outside the gene matches.

The chain has TRBV18 and TRBJ2-7; TRBD1 aligns across 8 bases. The J segment lost 6 bases and the V segment lost 4 bases, leaving 11 bases of the junction unmatched. Germline V gene lookup returns CDR1 KGHSH and CDR2 LQKENI. This CDR3 is 15 amino acids long. The CDR3 DNA reads TGTGCCAGCTCACTAACCTCCGGGACAGGCTTCGAGCAGTACTTC. This sequence encodes CASSLTSGTGFEQYF.

The rearrangement joins TRBV6-5 to TRBJ2-7; 7 positions match TRBD2. The ends lost 5 bases at V and 3 bases at J; junction bases unmatched: 10. Germline V lookup: CDR1 MNHEY, CDR2 SVGAGI. The CDR3 has 15 residues. The CDR3 DNA is TGTGCCAGCAGTCCGACTAGCTGGGGCGACTACGAGCAGTACTTC. Its protein product is CASSPTSWGDYEQYF.

A few counts support this clone. The chain employs TRBV19 and TRBJ1-1, with D possibly being TRBD1 (5 bases). V lost 7 bases and J lost 7, with 16 bases in between. Germline loops: CDR1 LNHDA, CDR2 SQIVND (reference sequence). CDR3 length: 13 residues. Written as DNA, the CDR3 is TGTGCCAGTAACAGGCAGGTAGGCTTTGAAGCTTTCTTT. Amino acid sequence: CASNRQVGFEAFF.

V and J are TRBV29-1 and TRBJ2-1, with 11 bases fitting TRBD1. Trimming cost V 4 bases and J 4 bases; bases outside gene matches: 9. The germline CDR1 and CDR2 sequences are SQVTM and ANQGSEA. CDR3 length: 16 amino acids. The CDR3 region has the DNA TGCAGCGTTGGAGGGACGGACAGGGGGCTTTACAATGAGCAGTTCTTC. It codes for CSVGGTDRGLYNEQFF.

This clone was picked up a small number of times. The chain uses TRBV15 and TRBJ2-2; 7 bases fit TRBD1. The CDR3 spans 14 residues. The V segment lost 6 bases and the J segment 6 bases; nucleotides outside the gene matches: 7. CDR1 LNHNV and CDR2 YYDKDF come from the germline V gene (reference sequence). CDR3 DNA sequence: TGTGCCACCAGTAAAGACAGGGAAGCCGGGGAGCTGTTTTTT. Residues: CATSKDREAGELFF.

The chain links TRBV6-5 to TRBJ2-7; TRBD1 matches 8 bases. This CDR3 has 13 amino acids. From germline, CDR1 is MNHEY and CDR2 SVGAGI. V lost 7 bases to trimming and J lost 7 bases; unmatched junction nucleotides: 9. CDR3 sequence (DNA): TGTGCCAGCACCTCCCAGGGGGCGTGGGAGCAGTACTTC. This translates into CASTSQGAWEQYF.

The chain employs TRBV7-2 and TRBJ2-3; a possible D gene is TRBD2 (7 bases). The V end lost 1 base, the J end lost 4 bases, and 12 bases lay between the germline ends. Germline V CDR1 and CDR2: SGHTA, FQGNSA. The CDR3 sequence is 15 residues long. The CDR3: CASSLVGGRPDTQYF. The DNA for the CDR3 is TGTGCCAGCAGCTTAGTGGGGGGGCGCCCAGATACGCAGTATTTT.

The chain links TRBV7-9 to TRBJ2-5, with D perhaps matching TRBD2 (7 bases). This CDR3 contains 15 residues. Germline CDR1 is SEHNR and CDR2 is FQNEAQ (reference sequence). V was clipped by 5 bases and J by 8 bases, with 21 bases between them. CDR3 DNA sequence: TGTGCCAGCAGCCCGGGGGCTAGCGGCGGGAGCACCCAGTACTTC. Its protein is CASSPGASGGSTQYF.

J is TRBJ2-1 and V is TRBV4-2; 7 bases are a match to TRBD2. J lost 0 bases, V lost 1 base, and 6 bases had no gene match. The germline CDR1 and CDR2 sequences are LGHNA and YNFKEQ. The length of the CDR3 is 17 residues. CDR3 amino acids: CASSQGTSESSYNEQFF. CDR3 DNA: TGTGCCAGCAGCCAAGGTACTAGCGAGAGCTCCTACAATGAGCAGTTCTTC.

This clone was detected only once. The chain employs TRBV2 and TRBJ1-1, with D possibly being TRBD1 (5 bases). This CDR3 comprises 13 residues. Germline V gives CDR1 SNHLY, CDR2 FYNNEI. V lost 6 bases and J 1 base, leaving 9 bases between the germline ends. The CDR3 DNA sequence: TGTGCCAGCAGCGCCGACAGGAACACTGAAGCTTTCTTT. The encoded protein is CASSADRNTEAFF.

This clone has only one observation. The chain is built from TRBV20-1 and TRBJ1-6; D gene ambiguous. The CDR3 has 14 amino acids. Germline CDR1 is DFQATT and CDR2 is SNEGSKA (reference sequence). V was shortened by 3 bases and J by 5 bases, with 11 bases between the two germline ends. In DNA, the CDR3 is TGCAGTGCTAGTAGCGGCCACAATAATTCACCCCTCCACTTT. Its translation: CSASSGHNNSPLHF.

For the CDR3, the DNA is TGTGCCAGCAGTGAACCAGGGCCGAACACTGAAGCTTTCTTT. Translation gives CASSEPGPNTEAFF. The chain links TRBV6-1 to TRBJ1-1; D may be TRBD1 (5 bases). Germline loops: CDR1 MNHNS, CDR2 SASEGT. With 2 bases removed from V and 1 base from J, the gap between germline ends came to 8 bases. The CDR3 contains 14 residues.

The V gene is TRBV11-1, the J gene TRBJ2-1; D might be TRBD1 (5 bases). The germline V gene has CDR1 SGHAT and CDR2 FQDESV (reference sequence). Trimming took off 10 bases at V and 6 bases at J, with 13 bases between the two ends. This CDR3 has 12 amino acids. The CDR3 spells CAILVRGNEQFF. CDR3 coding DNA: TGTGCCATCCTGGTTAGGGGCAATGAGCAGTTCTTC.

The chain links TRBV27 to TRBJ1-5, with a possible D match to TRBD1 (5 bases). Germline assignment: CDR1 MNHEY and CDR2 SMNVEV (reference sequence). This CDR3 has 14 residues. The V end was cut by 3 bases, the J end by 4 bases, with 10 bases between. CDR3 DNA sequence: TGTGCCAGCAGTTTCGACAGTGATAATCAGCCCCAGCATTTT. The encoded protein is CASSFDSDNQPQHF.